This entry concerns a single TCR beta chain. This entry comes from a study of identical twins. The CDR3 covers 16 residues. Germline CDR1 is LGHDT and CDR2 is YNNKEL (reference sequence). V was cut by 6 bases and J by 0 bases, with 15 bases left in between. TCRdb re-called the 5' RACE reads with MiXCR, one entry per CDR3 protein. The repertoire includes roughly 690,000 distinct CDR3 sequences, approximately 22% of them detected once, and around 4.5% sits in the top ten. The same specimen was also included in a second study, on T cells expressing NK-cell markers. Per that study: Sorting in several experiments was restricted by an anti-gamma-delta TCR antibody to alpha-beta TCR T cells.

Sample: PBMCs. This TCR came from a woman between 18 and 30 years old in good health. J is TRBJ2-1 and V is TRBV3-1; a possible D gene is TRBD1 (5 bases). This CDR3 reads CASSHLGLSSYNEQFF. CDR3 nucleotides: TGTGCCAGCAGTCACCTGGGGCTTAGCTCCTACAATGAGCAGTTCTTC.